Described below is a single TCR beta chain sequence and its context. With 5 bases clipped from V and 7 bases from J, the junction kept 10 bases outside the gene matches. The V gene's germline CDR1 is DFQATT and CDR2 SNEGSKA (reference sequence). The CDR3 spans 15 residues. The data stem from a study of response to subunit inactivated influenza vaccine. TCRdb passed the RT-PCR reads through MiXCR, listing each CDR3 protein once. The sample carries roughly 170,000 distinct CDR3 sequences, about 9% recorded once. This chain joins TRBV20-1 and TRBJ2-1, with 11 bases matching TRBD2. This specimen was non-naive T cells sorted from PBMCs, taken on the day of vaccination. This receptor was identified in a man aged 45 to 65 who received an inactivated influenza vaccine. The CDR3 spells CSAPNSGRAKNEQFF. Written as DNA, the CDR3 is TGCAGTGCTCCGAATAGCGGGAGGGCCAAGAATGAGCAGTTCTTC.